Following are 24 T cell receptor beta chains from one sample sequenced in a study of human T cells and chemical hapten exposure. The sample's time point: healthy volunteer bleed at 6 weeks. Whole blood, unfractionated, served as the material for total RNA extraction. TCRdb reanalysed the RACE reads using MiXCR and keeps one entry per CDR3 protein. Altogether 70,000 to 95,000 distinct CDR3 sequences are present, about 8.6% being singletons, with the ten largest covering about 1.5%. The specimen was whole blood. Receptor source: a female donor in good health. Some clones in this sample may be carry-over from other donors' samples.

This clonotype was seen ten or more times. V and J are TRBV6-6 and TRBJ1-2, with D perhaps TRBD1 (5 bases). The CDR3 has 14 amino acids. Germline CDR1 and CDR2: MNHNY and SVGAGI (reference sequence). V gave up 4 bases and J gave up 1 base, with 10 bases separating them. In DNA form, the CDR3 reads TGTGCCAGCAGTTCGGGGGGAGGTAACTATGGCTACACCTTC. Residues: CASSSGGGNYGYTF.

CDR3 DNA: TGTGCCAGCAGTGAAACGGGACAGGGGGCGGACGATCGCTACACCTTC. It encodes CASSETGQGADDRYTF. The rearrangement joins TRBV25-1 to TRBJ1-2, with TRBD1 identical over 12 bases. The V gene end was trimmed by 2 bases and the J gene end by 9 bases; junction bases not matched to a gene: 10. CDR1 MGHDK and CDR2 SYGVNS come from the germline V gene. The length of the CDR3 is 16 residues.

This clonotype was detected a few times. The J gene is TRBJ2-3, the V gene TRBV7-2; perhaps D is TRBD1 or TRBD2 (6 bases each). The CDR3 contains 14 residues. V lost 4 bases and J lost 4, with 12 bases in between. Germline-derived CDR1 and CDR2 are SGHTA and FQGNSA. This chain's CDR3 is CASSYREVADTQYF. DNA of the CDR3: TGTGCCAGCAGCTACAGGGAGGTGGCAGATACGCAGTATTTT.

The V and J genes are TRBV18 and TRBJ1-1; 8 bases fit TRBD1. The V and J ends lost 3 bases and 2 bases, in that order; junction bases with no gene match: 8. The CDR3 extends over 16 amino acids. Germline CDR1 and CDR2: KGHSH and LQKENI. CDR3 in amino acids: CASSPMMTGANTEAFF. The CDR3 region has the DNA TGTGCCAGCTCACCGATGATGACAGGGGCTAACACTGAAGCTTTCTTT.

This clonotype was seen repeatedly, ten times or more. The chain combines TRBV20-1 with TRBJ1-5; D ambiguous. Germline CDR1 DFQATT, CDR2 SNEGSKA (reference sequence). This CDR3 is 15 amino acids long. Trimming stripped 4 bases from V and 6 bases from J, with 19 bases between. Here the CDR3 reads CSATLGSRGSQPQHF. For the CDR3, the DNA is TGCAGTGCTACTCTTGGGTCCCGGGGTAGTCAGCCCCAGCATTTT.

There are a few counts of this clonotype. The chain uses TRBV7-2 and TRBJ1-5; D is unresolved. The germline gives CDR1 SGHTA, CDR2 FQGNSA. CDR3 length: 12 amino acids. Trimming took 1 base from V and 11 from J, leaving 9 bases between them. DNA for the CDR3: TGTGCCAGCAGCTTAGACCGGGAGACCCAGCATTTT. It translates to CASSLDRETQHF.

Only a few counts were recorded for this clonotype. CDR3: CASSQGANYGYTF. The CDR3, as DNA: TGTGCCAGCAGCCAGGGGGCGAACTATGGCTACACCTTC. The V call is TRBV7-3, the J call TRBJ1-2; 8 bases agree with TRBD1. The CDR3 is made up of 13 amino acids. V was clipped by 5 bases and J by 2 bases; unmatched bases: 1. CDR1 and CDR2 (germline): SGHTA, FQGTGA.

This clonotype was detected many times. This chain joins TRBV7-8 and TRBJ2-1, with 8 bases that match TRBD1. Trimming took 5 bases from V and 12 from J; bases not matched to a gene: 15. The CDR3 sequence is 15 residues long. Germline V gene data show CDR1 as SGHVS and CDR2 as FQNEAQ. CDR3 in amino acids: CASSTFPRGRPSQFF. In DNA form, the CDR3 reads TGTGCCAGCAGCACCTTCCCCAGGGGGCGACCTTCGCAGTTCTTC.

This clonotype showed up many times. The gene calls are TRBV29-1 and TRBJ2-3; a weak D match, TRBD2 (7 bases). CDR3 size: 15 residues. CDR1 and CDR2 from the germline V gene are SQVTM and ANQGSEA. The V end lost 8 bases, the J end lost 3 bases, and 21 bases lay between the germline ends. In DNA, the CDR3 is TGCAGCACTAGAGGGAGGGGGGACGGTACAGATACGCAGTATTTT. Its protein product is CSTRGRGDGTDTQYF.

This clonotype was detected a few times. The chain employs TRBV6-2 or TRBV6-3 and TRBJ2-7, with TRBD2 matching 10 bases. J lost 2 bases, V lost 0 bases, and 16 bases had no gene match. Germline V gene sequence: CDR1 MNHEY, CDR2 SVGEGT. The CDR3 has 20 residues. The CDR3: CASSYSKSAAGGVRTYEQYF. The CDR3 DNA sequence: TGTGCCAGCAGTTACTCGAAGTCCGCAGCGGGGGGGGTCAGAACCTACGAGCAGTACTTC.

The chain carries TRBV20-1 and TRBJ2-3; 13 positions match TRBD2. V lost 2 bases to trimming and J lost 6 bases; unmatched junction nucleotides: 8. The length of the CDR3 is 16 residues. Germline V lookup: CDR1 DFQATT, CDR2 SNEGSKA (reference sequence). This CDR3 is CSARPTSGGFPDTQYF. The CDR3 DNA is TGCAGTGCTAGACCGACTAGCGGGGGGTTCCCGGATACGCAGTATTTT.

This clonotype was observed a few times. The chain joins TRBV5-1 to TRBJ2-5; D possibly corresponds to TRBD2 (7 bases). Germline CDR1 and CDR2: SGHRS and YFSETQ. The CDR3 length is 13 residues. Trimming removed 6 bases from V and 4 bases from J, with 13 bases in between. The DNA for the CDR3 is TGCGCCAGCAACGGGGGCGGGGGAGAGACCCAGTACTTC. This translates into CASNGGGGETQYF.

This sequence joins TRBV3-2 and TRBJ2-7. TRBV3-2 is designated a pseudogene. The CDR3 has 14 amino acids. The CDR3 sequence: CASSHPRDAYEQYF. In DNA form, the CDR3 reads TGTGCCAGCAGCCACCCCAGAGATGCCTACGAGCAGTACTTC.

This clonotype was observed many times. The chain carries TRBV10-1 and TRBJ1-1; no definite D call. Germline CDR1 WNHNN, CDR2 SYGVQD (reference sequence). Trimming stripped 8 bases from V and 7 bases from J, with 14 bases between. The CDR3 runs to 12 residues. The CDR3 bases are TGCGCCAGCCGACAACTAGGAGGTGAAGCTTTCTTT. Translated, it gives CASRQLGGEAFF.

A few counts support this clonotype. This sequence joins TRBV5-6 and TRBJ2-7, with no clear D. Germline V gives CDR1 SGHDT, CDR2 YYEEEE. This CDR3 comprises 14 residues. V was clipped by 0 bases and J by 4 bases, with 11 bases between them. As DNA, the CDR3 is TGTGCCAGCAGCTTGGGGGCGCCGGTTTACGAGCAGTACTTC. This sequence encodes CASSLGAPVYEQYF.

The chain employs TRBV20-1 and TRBJ2-1; the D gene is possibly TRBD2 (5 bases). Deletions cut 3 bases from V and 3 bases from J, with 18 bases between. CDR3 length: 16 amino acids. Germline CDR1 reads DFQATT; CDR2 reads SNEGSKA (reference sequence). The CDR3 region has the DNA TGCAGTGCTAGGGAGCAACGGGGTGGATTCTACAATGAGCAGTTCTTC. It yields the protein CSAREQRGGFYNEQFF.

Only a few counts were recorded for this clonotype. CDR3 sequence reads: CASSPDSVRTNTEAFF. The CDR3 DNA sequence: TGTGCCAGCTCACCCGACTCAGTTCGGACGAACACTGAAGCTTTCTTT. The chain joins TRBV18 to TRBJ1-1; no reliable D call. CDR1 and CDR2 from the germline V gene are KGHSH and LQKENI. CDR3 length: 16 residues. The V gene lost 3 bases and the J gene lost 1 base, with 15 bases spanning the gap.

This clonotype was seen many times. The rearrangement joins TRBV5-1 to TRBJ1-5; 8 nucleotides agree with TRBD1. The junction had 1 base not matched to a gene; V was cut back by 0 bases and J by 2 bases. CDR1 SGHRS and CDR2 YFSETQ come from the germline V gene. This CDR3 spans 15 amino acids. This chain's CDR3 is CASSLVTGGNQPQHF. DNA of the CDR3: TGCGCCAGCAGCTTGGTGACAGGGGGCAATCAGCCCCAGCATTTT.

Many counts were recorded for this clonotype. This chain uses TRBV4-2 with TRBJ2-3; TRBD2 matches at 11 bases. With 2 bases clipped from V and 4 bases from J, the junction kept 2 bases outside the gene matches. This CDR3 is built from 15 residues. Per the germline V gene, CDR1 is LGHNA and CDR2 is YNFKEQ. The CDR3 is CASSQLAGGADTQYF. In DNA, the CDR3 is TGTGCCAGCAGCCAACTAGCGGGGGGCGCAGATACGCAGTATTTT.

The chain joins TRBV6-6 to TRBJ1-1; D remains ambiguous. This CDR3 region has 13 residues. CDR1 is MNHNY, CDR2 SVGAGI, per germline (reference sequence). Deletions cut 5 bases from V and 8 bases from J, with 15 bases between. The CDR3 bases are TGTGCCAGCAGTCTACCCTCCACCAACGAAGCTTTCTTT. Amino acids: CASSLPSTNEAFF.

In this sample, this clonotype turned up a few times. The V and J genes are TRBV7-3 and TRBJ1-5, with unresolved D. The V end was cut by 5 bases, the J end by 5 bases, with 10 bases between. Germline loops: CDR1 SGHTA, CDR2 FQGTGA. The CDR3 runs 13 residues. Here the CDR3 reads CASSQGPYQPQHF. The CDR3 nucleotides read TGTGCCAGCAGCCAAGGACCCTATCAGCCCCAGCATTTT.

There are many counts of this clonotype. V gene TRBV7-2 combines with J gene TRBJ2-3; maybe TRBD1 (5 bases). The V end lost 2 bases, the J end lost 7 bases, and 13 bases lay between the germline ends. The CDR3 consists of 14 residues. Germline V gene lookup returns CDR1 SGHTA and CDR2 FQGNSA. The CDR3 nucleotides are TGTGCCAGCAGCTTACAGCACAGGCTAAATACGCAGTATTTT. It translates to CASSLQHRLNTQYF.

This clonotype was seen at least ten times. The chain couples TRBV20-1 to TRBJ1-6; 7 bases line up with TRBD1. The CDR3 spans 16 residues. Germline CDR1 and CDR2: DFQATT and SNEGSKA (reference sequence). V lost 6 bases and J lost 7; bases outside the gene matches: 15. CDR3 loop: CSAPEETGKENSPLHF. The DNA of the CDR3 is TGCAGTGCGCCCGAGGAGACAGGGAAGGAGAATTCACCCCTCCACTTT.

This clonotype has a count of ten or more. The chain carries TRBV6-2 or TRBV6-3 and TRBJ1-2; D ambiguous. The CDR3 is 17 amino acids. From germline, CDR1 is MNHEY and CDR2 SVGEGT. The V end was cut by 7 bases, the J end by 4 bases, with 25 bases between. This chain's CDR3 is CASTLNPSEGKGYGYTF. The CDR3 nucleotides read TGTGCCAGCACTCTCAACCCGTCGGAGGGCAAAGGCTATGGCTACACCTTC.